A selection of T cell receptor beta chains follows, all from one sample in a study of T-cell memory formation after mild COVID-19. TCRdb ran MiXCR on the 5' RACE reads and lists one entry per CDR3 protein. The data contain tens of thousands of distinct CDR3 sequences, more than 9.5% of them singletons. Sequencing used PBMCs or a T cell subset sorted from them (not recorded which). The receptors were gathered from a man younger than 35 who had mild COVID-19 (a few samples of this study predate the infection). Cell type and time point are not known. Both conserved end residues are trimmed from each CDR3. Each record gives: V gene, J gene, CDR3 protein.

TRBV7-2	TRBJ2-1	ASSYTREQF
TRBV2	TRBJ2-1	AMIAGSLNNNEQF
TRBV7-2	TRBJ1-2	ASSLDRGHGYT
TRBV5-6	TRBJ1-2	ASSPGQMNGYT
TRBV5-4	TRBJ2-7	ASSFGRGRYEQY
TRBV4-2	TRBJ1-5	ASSLLRTGSNQPQH
TRBV5-1	TRBJ2-3	ASSYTDRGRSDTQY
TRBV11-2	TRBJ2-1	ASSLAPRGQNHEQF
TRBV19	TRBJ1-4	ASKEGRRLF
TRBV6-2/TRBV6-3	TRBJ2-3	ASFSGTDTQY
TRBV5-4	TRBJ2-2	ASSRLAGVNTGELF
TRBV20-1	TRBJ2-4	SAPDRVKNIQY
TRBV12-3/TRBV12-4	TRBJ2-6	ASRNTGAGANVLT
TRBV5-1	TRBJ2-3	ASSLDRLPLDTQY
TRBV10-3	TRBJ1-6	AIRGSQTGGTSSPLH
TRBV7-9	TRBJ2-3	ASRLVVADTQY
TRBV20-1	TRBJ1-2	SVRGLGYGYT
TRBV9	TRBJ2-3	ASSLRTSGGDRDTQY
TRBV5-6	TRBJ1-1	ASSLFGTMNTEAF
TRBV25-1	TRBJ2-4	ASSGLGASGGTNIQY
TRBV4-2	TRBJ2-1	ASSQDGGGAYNEQF
TRBV12-3/TRBV12-4	TRBJ2-1	ASALAGGPDEQF
TRBV3-2	TRBJ1-1	ASSPTELNTEAF
TRBV30	TRBJ2-7	ACQGGPYEQY
TRBV4-2	TRBJ2-7	ASSLGEAGEQY
TRBV4-2	TRBJ2-3	ASSPVFSGGADTQY
TRBV29-1	TRBJ1-1	SVAPGWGMNTEAF
TRBV7-8	TRBJ2-5	ASSPRLAGLVTQY
TRBV20-1	TRBJ2-5	SARRRVETQY
TRBV20-1	TRBJ1-3	SASSPEPVGNTIY
TRBV4-3	TRBJ2-7	ASSQDRSGGSGYEQY
TRBV20-1	TRBJ2-5	SADRGRVSETQY
TRBV7-2	TRBJ1-4	ASSLSNSGEKLF
TRBV6-1	TRBJ2-3	ASRGPVITDTQY
TRBV20-1	TRBJ1-6	SARWGALDNSPLH
TRBV27	TRBJ2-1	ASSIFQPSKTNEQF